The source of this T cell receptor (beta chain) is a study of cytomegalovirus exposure and HLA in healthy donors (TCRdb year 2017). Some background on the complete study: An earlier analysis of approximately 640 of the donors reported about 250 Gb of sequence data and 120 million or so unique TCR beta sequences from 190 million or so T cells. The number of donors typed differed by locus, with roughly 620-630 for A, B, C, DRB1 and DQB1, roughly 520 for DQA1, approximately 570 for DPA1, and 400 to 490 for DPB1. Class I and class II HLA loci were covered by the typing at four-digit resolution. Donor age, sex, ethnicity and CMV serostatus were compiled together with the repertoire data. To decide whether each TCR beta V gene segment behaved as functional or pseudogenic, an earlier analysis of some 600 of the donors relied on high-throughput TCR beta sequencing. Approximately 310 gigabases of sequencing data and approximately 93 million unique TCR sequences were included in an early release covering about 700 HLA-typed donors. Besides the first cohort of 500 to 700 subjects, a separate validation cohort made up of roughly 130 different subjects was used. The study aimed to test whether signatures of past pathogen exposure could be identified by cataloging public T cell receptors. Among 300 to 500 genotyped donors of the cohort, an average of roughly 230,000 unique TCR beta nucleotide sequences was sequenced per donor, of which approximately 19% were non-productive. Roughly 5 DR-DQ haplotypes were handled as single units for association and clustering because linkage in the cohort was strong. A later genetic analysis used genome-wide SNP genotypes for 398 of the 666 donors, treating that subset as a discovery cohort. Using immunosequencing, the study profiled T cell repertoires from fewer than 850 subjects and related those repertoires to cytomegalovirus serostatus. High-throughput TCR immunosequencing, statistical association of individual TCRs with disease status, and machine learning were combined to predict cytomegalovirus infection status. A later analysis re-analyzed previously published TCR beta repertoires from roughly 630 donors and added high-resolution HLA genotyping to study TCR occurrence patterns. Of the roughly 400 genotyped donors, about 84% fell in the genetic ancestry cluster associated with self-reported Caucasian donors. All discovery cohort repertoires had been generated using a single sequencing platform. In the later analysis, no new phenotypic data were used to find candidate immune exposures; instead, reliance was placed on TCR beta sequences and their occurrence across donors. Findings and caveats that apply to the study as a whole: V-gene and J-gene trimming of TCR beta chains was associated with a missense DCLRE1C variant in a later genetic analysis, and the association was replicated in an independent cohort. While some public TCRs were present in many individuals, most TCR sequences turned up only very rarely across donors. Some IMGT-functional V segments, including TRBV6-2 and TRBV6-3, could not be distinguished by the 87-base-pair reads and were therefore excluded. This cohort had only TCR beta chains sequenced, and the lack of alpha or paired-chain data limited which features could be detected. In a later analysis, most CMV-associated TCR beta chains were found to appear HLA-restricted, with HLA associations seemingly driven largely by CMV exposure. Strong co-occurrence of HLA alleles, especially DR and DQ, made assigning TCR associations to individual alleles difficult. In vitro tests confirmed that a few of the cytomegalovirus-associated TCR beta chains recognize cytomegalovirus antigens. Linkage disequilibrium might explain the correlated functional status among segregating V segments, but an unknown experimental factor could not be ruled out. A cluster of highly shared sequence variants was judged likely to be a technical artifact of the sequencing pipeline. A later genetic analysis reported fewer N-insertions in productive TCRs among donors in an Asian-associated ancestry cluster than the roughly 640-donor mean. In an earlier analysis of roughly 500 of the donors, most TCR beta V segments appeared in productive rearrangements about 87% or about 30% of the time, broadly matching IMGT annotations. A further reported finding was that TCR beta sequences accurately predicted the HLA-A and HLA-B alleles for most subjects in the first cohort. Specific HLA alleles were associated with over 15,000 TCR beta sequences at a false discovery rate of 0.05 in a later analysis. According to a later analysis, TCR association rates differed among HLA loci, with DRB1 alleles showing the most associated TCRs and HLA-C alleles showing the fewest. The presence/absence analyses assumed that sequencing depth was roughly uniform across donors, and that assumption may not be true. In a later analysis, HLA-associated TCR beta chains were found to be more clonally expanded and to have lower generation probabilities than equally common non-associated chains. The only immune exposure information available for the cohort was CMV serostatus. Roughly 17 rarely observed V segments, including chromosome 9 orphons, were excluded from the earlier analysis of some 590 of the donors because counts were too low. The study listed 150 to 200 TCR beta chains as associated with cytomegalovirus. In both the original and validation cohorts, the classifier was reported to diagnose cytomegalovirus status with high specificity and sensitivity. According to the authors, the approach could potentially be generalized to other disease states and immunological phenotypes. Because some donors lacked HLA typing at each locus, the association tests relied only on the typed subset. In a later analysis, several top co-occurrence clusters were reported to appear linked to parvovirus B19, influenza, CMV and Epstein-Barr virus.

After removal of 6 bases from V and 2 bases from J, the junction retains 10 bases not matched to a gene. The CDR3 measures 15 amino acids from cysteine to phenylalanine. Just the 45-base CDR3 DNA is kept, in frame starting at base 1. The CDR1 and CDR2 encoded by the germline V gene are SNHLY and FYNNEI. The cohort comprised 710 or so healthy bone marrow donors. All cohort members were sampled while nominally healthy, although unrecorded immune exposures were likely present. The donor tested CMV seronegative and was one of the 352 seronegative cohort members. Each donor provided a peripheral blood sample, and peripheral blood mononuclear cells were used for TCR beta sequencing. The Qiagen DNeasy Blood Extraction Kit was used to extract genomic DNA from the blood cell samples. As for this clone: Its antigen is currently not known. Qualities for individual bases were not recorded, and no much larger clone is one base off.

The method behind the library was the immunoSEQ multiplex PCR assay. For the multiplex PCR, a mixture combining 60 forward primers for TCR Vbeta segments and 13 reverse primers for TCR Jbeta segments was used. The CDR3 region of rearranged TCR beta genes was amplified from genomic DNA by a multiplex PCR assay. The amplified TCR beta libraries were sequenced on the Illumina HiSeq System as 87-base-pair reads. On the authors' methods: A later analysis counted about 82 million unique TCR beta chains across the approximately 700 repertoires, and some 12 million of these chains were shared by at least two donors. Raw reads were error-corrected and collapsed into unique sequences with a nearest-neighbor algorithm that merged closely related sequences to remove PCR and sequencing errors. Alignment of CDR3 sequences to IMGT reference sequences was used to assign V, D and J gene segments. For a sequence to be retained, a match of at least six nucleotides was required to both a V gene segment and a J gene segment. Rearrangements were called productive when the CDR3 lacked stop codons and stayed in frame with V and J; all others were non-productive. Following IMGT convention, CDR3 was defined as the stretch from the second conserved V-encoded cysteine to the conserved J-encoded phenylalanine. The earlier analysis of roughly 590 of the donors excluded sequences that lacked an unambiguous match to a single V gene segment. An earlier analysis of a few hundred of the donors called V segments functional above 56.7% productive rearrangements and segregating when the between-donor standard deviation exceeded 5%. A statistical classification framework was built to diagnose cytomegalovirus status from the catalog of TCR beta chain sequences. A later analysis assigned V and J genes by comparing TCR nucleotide sequences with IMGT/GENE-DB human TR gene sequences. A later analysis assigned CDR3 sequences and most-parsimonious VDJ recombination scenarios with the TCRdist pipeline. In a later analysis, each TCR beta chain was defined by its CDR3 amino acid sequence together with its V-gene family, and reads lacking a unique V-gene family were excluded. As a way to deal with suspected cross-contamination and a sequencing artifact, a later analysis dropped 640 or so nucleotide sequences that were highly shared and had low generation probability. In a later analysis, a clonal expansion index was calculated for each public chain from normalized within-repertoire ranks of inferred template counts. In a later analysis, generation probabilities were computed using a VDJ recombination model fitted to out-of-frame rearrangements, and the results were checked against IGoR. In a later analysis, hypergeometric tests were used to score TCR-TCR, TCR-HLA and TCR-CMV co-occurrence, with a repertoire-size bias correction applied to TCR pairs. False discovery rates were estimated in a later analysis by permuting HLA or CMV assignments 20 times. In a later analysis, co-occurring TCRs were grouped using DBSCAN, and TCRdist sequence similarity was added for clustering within HLA-allele-positive subsets. For co-occurrence clustering, repertoires with fewer than 30,000 or more than 120,000 public chains were excluded, along with five or six repertoires with anomalous nucleotide sharing. Not all clones reach the TCRdb copy of this immuneACCESS table, which keeps in-frame sequences only. Checked studies attribute under half of the gap to unresolved V genes and leave the rest unexplained. D and trimming come from the DNA, and the V and J calls and clone size come from that table. The table for this sample lists 200,000 to 250,000 clones; over 60% of them were counted only once. The ten largest clonotypes hold 1.5% to 2% of the sample.

The sequencing input was PBMCs. The sequence joins TRBV2 to TRBJ2-7, and TRBD1 aligns with 7 junction nucleotides. The source of this sequence is a man between 18 and 29 years old in good health and CMV-seronegative. The CDR3 has the sequence CASRPDRVGPYEQYF. The nucleotides are TGTGCCAGCAGACCCGACAGGGTTGGCCCCTACGAGCAGTACTTC.